Given below is one TCR beta chain in context. TCRdb keeps only in-frame clones here, not all; method: immunoSEQ multiplex PCR. Among 50,000 to 60,000 clones listed, around 87% were seen once. Germline V gene sequence: CDR1 MNHEY, CDR2 SMNVEV (reference sequence). The CDR3 runs 13 residues. V was shortened by 3 bases and J by 7 bases, with 10 bases between the two germline ends. These data originate in a study of blood T cell repertoires in COVID-19. The TCR sequence derives from a human donor with active COVID-19. The donor label of this sample is uncertain. This chain uses TRBV27 with TRBJ1-5; D not resolved. The sequencing input was peripheral blood. The CDR3 here is CASSFNSGQPQHF. For the CDR3, the DNA is TGTGCCAGCAGTTTCAACAGCGGGCAGCCCCAGCATTTT.